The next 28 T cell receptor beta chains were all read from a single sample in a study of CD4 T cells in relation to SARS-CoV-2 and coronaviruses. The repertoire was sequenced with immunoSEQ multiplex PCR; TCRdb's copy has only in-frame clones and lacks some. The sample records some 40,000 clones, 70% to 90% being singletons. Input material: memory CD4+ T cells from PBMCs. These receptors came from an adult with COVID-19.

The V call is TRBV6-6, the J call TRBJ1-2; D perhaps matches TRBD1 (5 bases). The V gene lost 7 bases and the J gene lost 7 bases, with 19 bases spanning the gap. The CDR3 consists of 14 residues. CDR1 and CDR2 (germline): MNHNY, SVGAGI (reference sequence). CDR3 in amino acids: CASTHDGGVSGYTF. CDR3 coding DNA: TGTGCCAGCACCCACGACGGGGGAGTGAGTGGCTACACCTTC.

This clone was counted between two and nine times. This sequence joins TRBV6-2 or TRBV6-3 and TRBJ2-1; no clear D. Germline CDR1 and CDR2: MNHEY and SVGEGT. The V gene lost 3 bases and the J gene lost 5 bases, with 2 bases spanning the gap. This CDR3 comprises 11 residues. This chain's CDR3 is CASSYDNEQFF. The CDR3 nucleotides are TGTGCCAGCAGTTATGACAATGAGCAGTTCTTC.

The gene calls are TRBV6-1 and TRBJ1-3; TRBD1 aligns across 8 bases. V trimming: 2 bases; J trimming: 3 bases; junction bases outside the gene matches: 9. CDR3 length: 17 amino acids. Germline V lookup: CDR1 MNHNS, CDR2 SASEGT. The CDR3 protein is CASSEPGLGQDGNTIYF. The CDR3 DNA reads TGTGCCAGCAGTGAACCTGGCTTGGGACAGGATGGAAACACCATATATTTT.

In nucleotides, the CDR3 is TGTGCCAGCAGCCCGACAGGGACGAGCAATCAGCCCCAGCATTTT. It codes for CASSPTGTSNQPQHF. The V call is TRBV27, the J call TRBJ1-5, with 7 nucleotides matching TRBD1. The trim removed 6 bases at V and 1 base at J, leaving 6 bases unmatched. The CDR3 spans 15 residues. Germline V gives CDR1 MNHEY, CDR2 SMNVEV (reference sequence).

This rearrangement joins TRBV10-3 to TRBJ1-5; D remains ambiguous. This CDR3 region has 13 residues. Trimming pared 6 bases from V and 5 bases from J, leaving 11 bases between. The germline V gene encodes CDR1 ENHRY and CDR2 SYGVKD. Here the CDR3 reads CAIRLRRDQPQHF. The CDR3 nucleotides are TGTGCCATCAGGTTGCGGAGGGATCAGCCCCAGCATTTT.

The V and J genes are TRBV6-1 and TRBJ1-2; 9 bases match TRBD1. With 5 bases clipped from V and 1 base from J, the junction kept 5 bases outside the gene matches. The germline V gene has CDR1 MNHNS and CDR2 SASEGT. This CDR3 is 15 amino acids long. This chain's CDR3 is CASSLTGGVNYGYTF. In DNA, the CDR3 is TGTGCCAGCAGTCTGACAGGGGGAGTTAACTATGGCTACACCTTC.

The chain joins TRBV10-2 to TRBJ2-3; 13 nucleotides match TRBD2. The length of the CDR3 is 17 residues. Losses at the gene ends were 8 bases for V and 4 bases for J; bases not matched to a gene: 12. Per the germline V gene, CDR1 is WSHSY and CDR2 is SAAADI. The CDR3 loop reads CASGPQGLAGQADTQYF. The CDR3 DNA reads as TGCGCCAGCGGCCCCCAGGGACTAGCGGGACAAGCAGATACGCAGTATTTT.

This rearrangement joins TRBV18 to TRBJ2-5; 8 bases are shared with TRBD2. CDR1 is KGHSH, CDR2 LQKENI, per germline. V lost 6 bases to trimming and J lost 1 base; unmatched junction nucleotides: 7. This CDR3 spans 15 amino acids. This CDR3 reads CASSPGGIPQETQYF. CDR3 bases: TGTGCCAGCTCCCCGGGGGGGATTCCCCAAGAGACCCAGTACTTC.

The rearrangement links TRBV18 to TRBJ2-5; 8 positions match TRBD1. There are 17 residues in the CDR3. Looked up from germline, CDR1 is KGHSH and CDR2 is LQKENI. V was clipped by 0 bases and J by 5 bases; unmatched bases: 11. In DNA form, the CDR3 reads TGTGCCAGCTCACCACCCTCCCCCCCAGGGGGCTGGGAGACCCAGTACTTC. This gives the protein CASSPPSPPGGWETQYF.

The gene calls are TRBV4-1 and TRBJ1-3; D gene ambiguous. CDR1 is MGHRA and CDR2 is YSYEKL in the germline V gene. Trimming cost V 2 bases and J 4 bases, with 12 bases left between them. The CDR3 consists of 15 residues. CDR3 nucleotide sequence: TGCGCCAGCAGCCAATGGTTCGGCTCGGGAAACACCATATATTTT. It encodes CASSQWFGSGNTIYF.

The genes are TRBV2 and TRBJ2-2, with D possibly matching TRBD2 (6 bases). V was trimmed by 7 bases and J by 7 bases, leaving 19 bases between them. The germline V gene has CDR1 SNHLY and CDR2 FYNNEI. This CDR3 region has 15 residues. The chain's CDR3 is CASTEFGSFVGELFF. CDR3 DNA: TGTGCCAGCACGGAGTTCGGGAGCTTTGTCGGGGAGCTGTTTTTT.

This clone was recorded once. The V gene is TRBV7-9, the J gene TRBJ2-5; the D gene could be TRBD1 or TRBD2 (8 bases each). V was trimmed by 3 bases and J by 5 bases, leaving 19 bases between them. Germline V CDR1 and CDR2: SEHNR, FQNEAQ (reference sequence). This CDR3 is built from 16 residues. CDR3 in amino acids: CASSFSGTGIGETQYF. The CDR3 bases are TGTGCCAGCAGCTTTAGCGGGACAGGAATCGGGGAGACCCAGTACTTC.

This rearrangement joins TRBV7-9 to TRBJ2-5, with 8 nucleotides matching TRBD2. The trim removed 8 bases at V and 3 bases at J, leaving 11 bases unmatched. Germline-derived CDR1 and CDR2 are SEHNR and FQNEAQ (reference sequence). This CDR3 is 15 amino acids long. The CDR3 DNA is TGTGCCAGCGGGGCCCGATTGCGGGGGGAAGAGACCCAGTACTTC. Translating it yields CASGARLRGEETQYF.

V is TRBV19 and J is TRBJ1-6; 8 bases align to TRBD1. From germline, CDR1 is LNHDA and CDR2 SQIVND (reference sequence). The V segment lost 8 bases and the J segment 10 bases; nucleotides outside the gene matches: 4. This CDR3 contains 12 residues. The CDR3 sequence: CASGTGDSPLHF. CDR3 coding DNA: TGTGCCAGTGGGACAGGCGACTCACCCCTCCACTTT.

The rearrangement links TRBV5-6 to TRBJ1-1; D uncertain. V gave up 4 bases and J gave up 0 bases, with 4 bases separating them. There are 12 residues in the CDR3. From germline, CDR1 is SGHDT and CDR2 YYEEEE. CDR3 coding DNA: TGTGCCAGCAGCCGCATGAACACTGAAGCTTTCTTT. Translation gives CASSRMNTEAFF.

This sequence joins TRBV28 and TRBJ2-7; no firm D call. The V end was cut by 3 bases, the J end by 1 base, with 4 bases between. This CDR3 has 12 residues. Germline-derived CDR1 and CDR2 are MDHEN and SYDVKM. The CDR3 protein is CASSLPSYEQYF. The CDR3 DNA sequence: TGTGCCAGCAGTTTGCCGTCCTACGAGCAGTACTTC. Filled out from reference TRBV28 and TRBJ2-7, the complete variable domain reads DVKVTQSSRYLVKRTGEKVFLECVQDMDHENMFWYRQDPGLGLRLIYFSYDVKMKEKGDIPEGYSVSREKKERFSLILESASTNQTSMYLCASSLPSYEQYFGPGTRLTVT.

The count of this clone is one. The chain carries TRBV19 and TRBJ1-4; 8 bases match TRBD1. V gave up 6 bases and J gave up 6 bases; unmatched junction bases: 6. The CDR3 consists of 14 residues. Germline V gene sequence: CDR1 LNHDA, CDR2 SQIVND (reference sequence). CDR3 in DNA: TGTGCCAGTAGCCGCCAGGGGGCCGATGAAAAACTGTTTTTT. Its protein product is CASSRQGADEKLFF. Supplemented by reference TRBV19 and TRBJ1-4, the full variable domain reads DGGITQSPKYLFRKEGQNVTLSCEQNLNHDAMYWYRQDPGQGLRLIYYSQIVNDFQKGDIAEGYSVSREKKESFPLTVTSAQKNPTAFYLCASSRQGADEKLFFGSGTQLSVL.

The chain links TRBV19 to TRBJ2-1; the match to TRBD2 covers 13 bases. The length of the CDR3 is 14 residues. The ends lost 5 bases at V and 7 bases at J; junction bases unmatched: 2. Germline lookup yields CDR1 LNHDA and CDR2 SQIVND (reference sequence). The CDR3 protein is CASSPGLAGNEQFF. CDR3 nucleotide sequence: TGTGCCAGTAGTCCGGGACTAGCGGGGAATGAGCAGTTCTTC.

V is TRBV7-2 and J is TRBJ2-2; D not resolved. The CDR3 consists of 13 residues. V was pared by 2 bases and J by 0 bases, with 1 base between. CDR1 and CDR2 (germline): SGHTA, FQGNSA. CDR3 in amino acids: CASSLTNTGELFF. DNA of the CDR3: TGTGCCAGCAGCTTAACGAACACCGGGGAGCTGTTTTTT.

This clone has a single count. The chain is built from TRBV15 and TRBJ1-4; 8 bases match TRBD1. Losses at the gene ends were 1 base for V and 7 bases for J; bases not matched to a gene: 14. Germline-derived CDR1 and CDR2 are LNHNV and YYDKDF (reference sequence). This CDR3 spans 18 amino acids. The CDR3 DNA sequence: TGTGCCACCAGCAGAGGAAAAGGGCAGGGGGCTGGGATTGAAAAACTGTTTTTT. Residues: CATSRGKGQGAGIEKLFF.

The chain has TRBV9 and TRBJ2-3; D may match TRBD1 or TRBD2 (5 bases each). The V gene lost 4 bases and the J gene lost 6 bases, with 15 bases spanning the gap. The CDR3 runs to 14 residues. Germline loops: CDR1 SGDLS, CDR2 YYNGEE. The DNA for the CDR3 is TGTGCCAGCAGCTTTACGACCGAGGGGGATACGCAGTATTTT. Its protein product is CASSFTTEGDTQYF.

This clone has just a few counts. In DNA form, the CDR3 reads TGTGCCAGCAGCTTAGGGGGGAGACCCTACAATGAGCAGTTCTTC. This gives the protein CASSLGGRPYNEQFF. The chain employs TRBV13 and TRBJ2-1, with D possibly matching TRBD2 (5 bases). The CDR3 is 15 residues long. The germline V and J ends were trimmed by 0 bases and 2 bases, with 8 bases remaining between them. From germline, CDR1 is PRHDT and CDR2 FYEKMQ (reference sequence).

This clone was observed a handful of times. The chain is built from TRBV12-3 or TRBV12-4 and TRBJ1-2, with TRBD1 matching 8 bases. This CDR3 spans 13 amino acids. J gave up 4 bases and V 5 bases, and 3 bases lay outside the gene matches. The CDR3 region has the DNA TGTGCCAGCAGTAAGGACAGGGTCTATGGCTACACCTTC. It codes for CASSKDRVYGYTF.

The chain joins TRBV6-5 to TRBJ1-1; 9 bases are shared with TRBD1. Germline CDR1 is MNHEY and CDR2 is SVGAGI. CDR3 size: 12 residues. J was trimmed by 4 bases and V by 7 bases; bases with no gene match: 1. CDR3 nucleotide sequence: TGTGCCAGCAAGGGACAGGGCACTGAAGCTTTCTTT. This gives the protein CASKGQGTEAFF.

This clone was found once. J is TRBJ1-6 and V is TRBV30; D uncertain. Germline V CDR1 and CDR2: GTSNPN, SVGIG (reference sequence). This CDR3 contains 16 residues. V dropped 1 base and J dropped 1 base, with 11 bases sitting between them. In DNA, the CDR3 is TGTGCCTGGAGTGCGGAAGTCTCGTCCTATAATTCACCCCTCCACTTT. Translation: CAWSAEVSSYNSPLHF.

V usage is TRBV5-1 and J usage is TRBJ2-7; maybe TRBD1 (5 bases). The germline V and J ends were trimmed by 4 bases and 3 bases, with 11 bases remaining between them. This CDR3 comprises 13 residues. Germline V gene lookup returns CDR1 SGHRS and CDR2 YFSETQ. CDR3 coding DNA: TGCGCCAGCAGCGCCGGACAAAACTACGAGCAGTACTTC. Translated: CASSAGQNYEQYF.

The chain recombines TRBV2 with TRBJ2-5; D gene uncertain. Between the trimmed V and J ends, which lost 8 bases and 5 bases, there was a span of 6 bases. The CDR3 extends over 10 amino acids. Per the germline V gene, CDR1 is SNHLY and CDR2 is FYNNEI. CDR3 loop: CASGSETQYF. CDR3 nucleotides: TGTGCCAGCGGTTCGGAGACCCAGTACTTC. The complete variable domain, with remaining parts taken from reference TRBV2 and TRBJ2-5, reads EPEVTQTPSHQVTQMGQEVILRCVPISNHLYFYWYRQILGQKVEFLVSFYNNEISEKSEIFDDQFSVERPDGSNFTLKIRSTKLEDSAMYFCASGSETQYFGPGTRLLVL.

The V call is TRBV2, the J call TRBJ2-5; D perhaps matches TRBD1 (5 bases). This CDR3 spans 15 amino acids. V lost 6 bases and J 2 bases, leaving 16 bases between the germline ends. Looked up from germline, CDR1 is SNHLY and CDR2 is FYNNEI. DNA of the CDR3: TGTGCCAGCAGGCTACGGAGACAGCTACAAGAGACCCAGTACTTC. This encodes CASRLRRQLQETQYF.